The sample holds many counts of the clone carrying this T cell receptor beta chain. This sample was included in a study of Graves' ophthalmopathy and Graves' hyperthyroidism. The CDR3 has 14 amino acids. V shed 5 bases and J 6 bases; nucleotides not matched to a gene: 8. RNA transcripts were the source from which TCR beta CDR3 regions were amplified. First-round RT-PCR relied on HTBI primers, and a second-round multiplex PCR came next. Using its own MiXCR run on the multiplex PCR reads, TCRdb lists one record per CDR3 protein. Seen here are 200,000 to 300,000 distinct CDR3 sequences, 45% observed once, and the top ten hold approximately 44%.

The receptor was derived from an adult man with Graves' ophthalmopathy. Sequences were obtained from peripheral blood. The rearrangement links TRBV12-3 or TRBV12-4 to TRBJ1-1, with 8 bases lining up with TRBD1. The CDR3 loop is CASSPTDRVAEAFF. In DNA form, the CDR3 reads TGTGCCAGCAGTCCAACGGACAGGGTCGCTGAAGCTTTCTTT.